This TCR beta chain originates from a study of human T cells and chemical hapten exposure. Trimming removed 6 bases from V and 2 bases from J, with 4 bases in between. From germline, CDR1 is MDHEN and CDR2 SYDVKM. The CDR3 is 11 residues long. Attachment of unique molecular identifiers to individual cDNA molecules was performed in the library. One entry per CDR3 protein results from TCRdb running MiXCR on the RACE reads. In the table there are 60,000 to 90,000 distinct CDR3 sequences, 8.6% of which are singletons. Study-wide points: With DPC sensitization, TCRs exceeding 1 in 1000 frequency showed no change.

This clonotype was detected only a few times. Antigen unknown. Documented time point: healthy volunteer bleed at 6 weeks. Unfractionated whole blood yielded total RNA. This chain links TRBV28 with TRBJ1-1; no reliable D call. The sample taken for sequencing was whole blood. This clonotype originated in a female donor in good health. Some clones in this sample may be carry-over from other donors' samples. The CDR3, as DNA: TGTGCCAGCAGAATTAACACTGAAGCTTTCTTT. Residues: CASRINTEAFF. Drawing the rest from reference TRBV28 and TRBJ1-1, the complete variable domain is DVKVTQSSRYLVKRTGEKVFLECVQDMDHENMFWYRQDPGLGLRLIYFSYDVKMKEKGDIPEGYSVSREKKERFSLILESASTNQTSMYLCASRINTEAFFGQGTRLTVV.